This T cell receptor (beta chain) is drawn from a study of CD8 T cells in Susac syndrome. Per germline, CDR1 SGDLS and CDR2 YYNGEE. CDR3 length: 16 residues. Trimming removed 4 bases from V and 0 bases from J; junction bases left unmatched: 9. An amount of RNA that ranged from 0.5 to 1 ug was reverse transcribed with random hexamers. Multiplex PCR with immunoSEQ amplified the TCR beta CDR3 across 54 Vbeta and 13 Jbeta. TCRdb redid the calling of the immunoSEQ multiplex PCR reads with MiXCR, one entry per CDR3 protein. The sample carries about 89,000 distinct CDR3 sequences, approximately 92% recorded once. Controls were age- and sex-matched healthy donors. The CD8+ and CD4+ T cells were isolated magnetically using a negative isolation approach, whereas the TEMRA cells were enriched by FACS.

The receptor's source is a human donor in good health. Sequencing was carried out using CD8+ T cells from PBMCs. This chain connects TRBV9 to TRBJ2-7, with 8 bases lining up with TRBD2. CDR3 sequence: CASSPRVAGFSYEQYF. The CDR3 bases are TGTGCCAGCAGCCCCAGGGTAGCGGGGTTCTCCTACGAGCAGTACTTC.